Sequencing of this T cell receptor (beta chain) was carried out in a study of blood T cell repertoires in COVID-19. The CDR3 consists of 13 residues. Looked up from germline, CDR1 is SGHRS and CDR2 is YFSETQ. V was shortened by 4 bases and J by 8 bases, with 15 bases between the two germline ends. In the original workflow: Reference gene primer amplification gave estimated nucleated cell counts. Measured with immunoSEQ multiplex PCR; TCRdb has only the in-frame clones, and not every one. V, J and clone size are those of that table, while D and trimming were read from the DNA. The sample contains approximately 200,000 clones, roughly 87% of which appear only once.

This clonotype was obtained from a woman aged 25 to 45 who had recovered from COVID-19. Sequenced material: PBMCs or T cells enriched from blood (not recorded which). V gene TRBV5-1 combines with J gene TRBJ1-2, with no clear D. CDR3 sequence (DNA): TGCGCCAGCAGCATATCCCGGGAGAGAGGCTACACCTTC. The encoded protein is CASSISRERGYTF.